The 3 T cell receptor beta chains below were found in one sample sequenced in a study of blood T cell repertoires in COVID-19 (dated by TCRdb to 2019 to 2021). The method behind the library was the immunoSEQ multiplex PCR assay. The table was pulled from immuneACCESS by TCRdb, which kept in-frame rearrangements only. Such tables lose some clones; where checked, under half of the loss comes from unresolved V genes, and the rest has no known cause. The sample table shows some 69,000 clones, and 80% to 85% are seen once. The ten largest account for more than 2% of the sample. Input material: peripheral blood. All receptors come from a man at least 80 years old with active or convalescent COVID-19.

J is TRBJ2-7 and V is TRBV7-2; the match to TRBD2 covers 9 bases. The trim removed 3 bases at V and 7 bases at J, leaving 16 bases unmatched. The CDR3 is 17 residues long. Per the germline V gene, CDR1 is SGHTA and CDR2 is FQGNSA. The CDR3 sequence: CASSFGVATSGRSEQYF. For the CDR3, the DNA is TGTGCCAGCAGCTTTGGAGTGGCGACTAGCGGCCGCTCGGAGCAGTACTTC.

This sequence joins TRBV3-1 (or the pseudogene TRBV3-2) and TRBJ1-5; D is perhaps TRBD1 (5 bases). Trimming removed 2 bases at V and 6 bases at J, with 8 bases between. Germline CDR1 LGHDT, CDR2 YNNKEL (reference sequence). The CDR3 contains 13 residues. The CDR3: CASSQIGAQPQHF. The CDR3 DNA reads as TGTGCCAGCAGCCAAATAGGGGCTCAGCCCCAGCATTTT.

This clone showed up just a few times. The rearrangement links TRBV9 to TRBJ2-2; possible D gene TRBD1, 7 bases. Germline V gives CDR1 SGDLS, CDR2 YYNGEE. The length of the CDR3 is 16 residues. The V end lost 3 bases, the J end lost 2 bases, and 14 bases lay between the germline ends. CDR3 nucleotides: TGTGCCAGCAGCGCGCGGGGACAGCAAAACACCGGGGAGCTGTTTTTT. It translates to CASSARGQQNTGELFF.